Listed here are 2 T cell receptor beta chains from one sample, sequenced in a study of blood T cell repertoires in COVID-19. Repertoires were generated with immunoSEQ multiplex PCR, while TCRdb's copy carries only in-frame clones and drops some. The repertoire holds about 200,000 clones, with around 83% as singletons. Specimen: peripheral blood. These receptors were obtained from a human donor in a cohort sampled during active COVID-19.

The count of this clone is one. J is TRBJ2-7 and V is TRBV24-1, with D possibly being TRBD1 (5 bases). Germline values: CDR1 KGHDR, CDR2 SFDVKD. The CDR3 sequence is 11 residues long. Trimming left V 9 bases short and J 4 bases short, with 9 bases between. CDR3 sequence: CATASGYEQYF. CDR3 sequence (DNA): TGTGCCACCGCCTCAGGGTACGAGCAGTACTTC.

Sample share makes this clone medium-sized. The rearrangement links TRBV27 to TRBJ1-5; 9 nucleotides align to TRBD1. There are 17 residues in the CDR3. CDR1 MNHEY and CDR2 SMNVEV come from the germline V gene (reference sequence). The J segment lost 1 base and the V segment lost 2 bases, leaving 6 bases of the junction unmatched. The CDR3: CASSLAAGQGSNQPQHF. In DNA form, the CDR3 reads TGTGCCAGCAGTTTAGCGGCCGGACAGGGGAGCAATCAGCCCCAGCATTTT.